This is a list of T cell receptor beta chains from one sample in a study of OX40 agonist ivuxolimab in advanced cancers. This table comes from immunoSEQ multiplex PCR, and its TCRdb copy is limited to in-frame clones, with some not included. The sample has around 40,000 clones; 80% are singletons. Specimen: CD4+ or CD8+ T cells sorted from blood, collected in a trial of the OX40 agonist ivuxolimab. The receptor source for this set is an adult with an advanced solid tumor such as melanoma, head and neck, liver or kidney cancer. CDR3s include the opening cysteine and the closing phenylalanine or tryptophan. D genes are given only for firm matches. Expanded clones are given a class, and other clones once, few, many or no size at all.

v_call	clone_size	d_call	j_call	cdr3_nt	cdr3_aa
TRBV7-9	.	TRBD1	TRBJ2-7	TGTGCCAGCAGCTCAATTAAGGGAACAGGGGGCTACGAGCAGTACTTC	CASSSIKGTGGYEQYF
TRBV18	.	TRBD1	TRBJ1-4	TGTGCCAGCTCAACCCGACAGGGAAATGAAAAACTGTTTTTT	CASSTRQGNEKLFF
TRBV5-1	once	TRBD1	TRBJ2-7	TGCGCCAGCAGCATAAATCCCGACAGGGGAGCCTACGAGCAGTACTTC	CASSINPDRGAYEQYF
TRBV15	.	.	TRBJ1-1	TGTGCCACCAGCAGAGAAACACTTGAAGCTTTCTTT	CATSRETLEAFF
TRBV28	.	.	TRBJ1-5	TGTGCCAGCAGTTCGGAGGGGGGTATCAATCAGCCCCAGCATTTT	CASSSEGGINQPQHF
TRBV2	.	.	TRBJ1-6	TGTGCCAGCAGTGAAGCGCTGTTGGGGTGGGGATCACCCCTCCACTTT	CASSEALLGWGSPLHF
TRBV6-5	.	TRBD1	TRBJ1-2	TGTGCCAGCAGTTGGGGACAGGGGGCGCTTGGCTATGGCTACACCTTC	CASSWGQGALGYGYTF
TRBV6-5	.	.	TRBJ1-6	TGTGCCAGCAGTCGGGACACCTACTATAATTCACCCCTCCACTTT	CASSRDTYYNSPLHF
TRBV30	.	TRBD1	TRBJ1-3	TGTGCCTGGGCAGGGGGGGCAAGGAACACCATATATTTT	CAWAGGARNTIYF
TRBV5-1	.	TRBD2	TRBJ2-1	TGCGCCAGCAGCCTCTATAGCGGGACGAACTCCTACAATGAGCAGTTCTTC	CASSLYSGTNSYNEQFF
TRBV11-2	few	TRBD2	TRBJ2-7	TGTGCCAGCAGCTTAGCGGCTAGCGGGGGGCACTACGAGCAGTACTTC	CASSLAASGGHYEQYF
TRBV5-4	.	.	TRBJ1-2	TGTGCCAGCAGCCTCCCGGGGGACTATGGCTACACCTTC	CASSLPGDYGYTF
TRBV30	.	TRBD1	TRBJ2-7	TGTGCCTGGAGTACCGGGACAGACGCTTCCTACGAGCAGTACTTC	CAWSTGTDASYEQYF
TRBV28	.	.	TRBJ1-1	TGTGCCAGCAGTTTAACCCGTGAAGCTTTCTTT	CASSLTREAFF
TRBV7-2	.	.	TRBJ1-6	TGTGCCAGCAGACTCCCCGACGGGAATAATTCACCCCTCCACTTT	CASRLPDGNNSPLHF
TRBV7-2	once	.	TRBJ2-5	TGTGCCAGCAACGCCGGGAACCCTGGTTGGGAGACCCAGTACTTC	CASNAGNPGWETQYF
TRBV5-1	few	TRBD1	TRBJ1-4	TGCGCCAGCAGCTCTACAGGGGGCTCTAATGAAAAACTGTTTTTT	CASSSTGGSNEKLFF
TRBV7-2	once	TRBD2	TRBJ2-1	TGTGCCAGCAGCTTATCAGGCTTGGGCGGGGGATCTTACAATGAGCAGTTCTTC	CASSLSGLGGGSYNEQFF
TRBV27	.	TRBD2	TRBJ2-3	TGTGCCAGCAGTTTTGACGGTGCGGGGGGGCCCCGGGATACGCAGTATTTT	CASSFDGAGGPRDTQYF
TRBV5-1	.	.	TRBJ2-3	TGCGCCAGCAGCTTTCAGGGCGGCGAGGCAGATACGCAGTATTTT	CASSFQGGEADTQYF
TRBV6-6	.	TRBD1	TRBJ2-7	TGTGCCAGCAGTCCTCGGACAGGGTCGGACGAGCAGTACTTC	CASSPRTGSDEQYF
TRBV18	.	TRBD2	TRBJ2-7	TGTGCCAGCTCACTCTTTCCGGGCGGGGGGACTTACGAGCAGTACTTC	CASSLFPGGGTYEQYF
TRBV7-2	.	.	TRBJ2-3	TGTGCCAGCAGCTTATACCGGGAGAGGGAAGATACGCAGTATTTT	CASSLYREREDTQYF
TRBV27	.	.	TRBJ2-7	TGTGCCAGCAGTTCAGGGGGGAACGAGCAGTACTTC	CASSSGGNEQYF
TRBV5-1	.	.	TRBJ1-1	TGCGCCAGCAGCTTGCGGCTATCCCAAGGGCCCCTTAACACTGAAGCTTTCTTT	CASSLRLSQGPLNTEAFF
TRBV5-1	.	.	TRBJ2-7	TGCGCTAGCAGCTGGGCAGGCCACTCCTACGAGCAGTACTTC	CASSWAGHSYEQYF
TRBV6-6	.	.	TRBJ2-7	TGTGCCAGCAGTTACCAGGCGGGACTTACCTACGAGCAGTACTTC	CASSYQAGLTYEQYF
TRBV4-1	few	TRBD2	TRBJ2-1	TGCGCCAGCAGCCAACCTCCAGAGCGGGAGAGGTCCTACAATGAGCAGTTCTTC	CASSQPPERERSYNEQFF
TRBV13	.	.	TRBJ1-6	TGTGCCAGCAGCTTCCGGGCCAGCTATAATTCACCCCTCCACTTT	CASSFRASYNSPLHF